The clone carrying this T cell receptor beta chain was found a few times. The antigen remains unidentified. Each donor was a healthy Caucasian. The germline gives CDR1 MNHEY, CDR2 SMNVEV (reference sequence). The germline V and J ends were trimmed by 0 bases and 0 bases, with 21 bases remaining between them. The CDR3 is made up of 20 amino acids. The data originate from a study of identical twins. Study results and limitations: With abundant cord blood beta clonotypes, insertions were fewer; memory repertoires showed no such pattern. Twin pairs' shared out-of-frame alpha sequences were enriched in low generation probability. Twins' surplus sharing was weaker for beta out-of-frame sequences.

TCRdb re-called the 5' RACE reads with MiXCR, one entry per CDR3 protein. The sample contains some 560,000 distinct CDR3 sequences, just under 10% of which appear only once. This same sample was also taken into another study, of yellow fever vaccine responses in identical twins.

The TCR sequence derives from a woman aged 18 to 35 in good health. The specimen was PBMCs. The chain uses TRBV27 and TRBJ2-4; possibly TRBD1 for D (6 bases). The CDR3 DNA reads TGTGCCAGCAGTTTATCGGGGGCGGCTAGCCTCTCTCAAGCCAAAAACATTCAGTACTTC. Amino acids: CASSLSGAASLSQAKNIQYF.